This TCR beta chain was recorded in a study of blood T cell repertoires in COVID-19. The assay was immunoSEQ multiplex PCR, and TCRdb's table has in-frame clones only and misses some. Here the sample spans fewer than 200,000 clones, about 90% being singletons. Participants came from fewer than 25 US areas, aged roughly 18 to 89 years. Trimming shortened V by 1 base and J by 0 bases, and 14 bases separated the two germline ends. CDR3 length: 16 amino acids. Germline CDR1 and CDR2: SQVTM and ANQGSEA. The rearrangement uses TRBV29-1 and TRBJ2-3, with D maybe TRBD2 (6 bases). The source material was PBMCs or T cells enriched from blood (not recorded which). The sequence was collected from a woman between 18 and 29 years old who had recovered from COVID-19. CDR3 bases: TGCAGCGTTGAAGCTGGGAGGACTCCTAGCACAGATACGCAGTATTTT. Protein: CSVEAGRTPSTDTQYF.